This paragraph covers one T cell receptor beta chain sequence. Its matching antigen is unknown. V was clipped by 11 bases and J by 2 bases, with 15 bases between them. Germline V lookup: CDR1 MNHEY, CDR2 SVGAGI. The CDR3 extends over 13 amino acids. The table came from immunoSEQ multiplex PCR; TCRdb's copy has only in-frame clones and leaves some out. Seen here are around 110,000 clones, approximately 90% observed once, and the top ten hold 0.18%. This record comes from a study of graft-versus-host responses after intestinal transplantation. Study at large: Each of the recipients got a multivisceral, liver-intestinal, or isolated intestinal transplant. Among the recipients, all got anti-thymocyte globulin induction and then tacrolimus and steroids for about three years.

Whole-study findings and limits: Elevated graft-versus-host to host-versus-graft clonal ratios in allografts were recorded for patients with graft-donor T cell macrochimerism. Some GvH clones were seen earlier in gut or blood, suggesting intestinal origin.

Material: unstimulated CD4+ T cells sorted from spleen or lymph node cells, obtained before intestinal transplant. The V gene is TRBV6-5, the J gene TRBJ1-1; weak D call: TRBD1 (6 bases). This sequence originates from a human donor who received an intestinal transplant. CDR3 residues: CASMGATNTEAFF. The CDR3 nucleotides read TGTGCCTCAATGGGGGCCACTAACACTGAAGCTTTCTTT.